The 27 T cell receptor beta chains presented below share a single source sample, sequenced in a study of cytomegalovirus exposure and HLA in healthy donors. The PCR employed 60 Vbeta primers together with 13 Jbeta primers. Produced via immunoSEQ multiplex PCR; TCRdb's table is partial and in-frame only. In the table there are about 120,000 clones, about four fifths of which are singletons. Input material: PBMCs. These receptors all come from a woman aged 18-29 years in good health and CMV-seronegative.

V and J are TRBV18 and TRBJ2-3, with TRBD2 matching 7 bases. The V and J ends lost 2 bases and 3 bases, in that order; junction bases with no gene match: 2. The CDR3 covers 14 residues. Germline values: CDR1 KGHSH, CDR2 LQKENI. The chain's CDR3 is CASSPTSVTDTQYF. The CDR3 DNA reads as TGTGCCAGCTCACCAACTAGCGTAACAGATACGCAGTATTTT. Full variable domain (rest looked up from reference TRBV18 and TRBJ2-3): NAGVMQNPRHLVRRRGQEARLRCSPMKGHSHVYWYRQLPEEGLKFMVYLQKENIIDESGMPKERFSAEFPKEGPSILRIQQVVRGDSAAYFCASSPTSVTDTQYFGPGTRLTVL.

V is TRBV27 and J is TRBJ2-1; possible D gene TRBD2, 6 bases. CDR1 is MNHEY and CDR2 is SMNVEV in the germline V gene (reference sequence). The CDR3 has 15 amino acids. V lost 5 bases and J lost 0, with 11 bases in between. The chain's CDR3 is CASSRRAASYNEQFF. The CDR3 DNA is TGTGCCAGCAGTAGGAGGGCGGCCTCCTACAATGAGCAGTTCTTC.

The chain combines TRBV5-1 with TRBJ2-7, with D perhaps TRBD1 (6 bases). The CDR3 has 15 amino acids. V lost 0 bases, J lost 0 bases, and 10 bases lay in between. CDR1 SGHRS and CDR2 YFSETQ come from the germline V gene. CDR3 nucleotide sequence: TGCGCCAGCAGCTTGGAGCAGGGGCGCTCCTACGAGCAGTACTTC. It codes for CASSLEQGRSYEQYF.

The rearrangement links TRBV7-9 to TRBJ1-3; D may be TRBD1 (5 bases). This CDR3 is built from 18 residues. Germline V gene lookup returns CDR1 SEHNR and CDR2 FQNEAQ (reference sequence). Trimming shortened V by 5 bases and J by 0 bases, and 20 bases separated the two germline ends. The CDR3: CASSLRPGTPNSGNTIYF. The CDR3 DNA follows: TGTGCCAGCAGCCTCAGGCCCGGGACTCCTAACTCTGGAAACACCATATATTTT.

The chain employs TRBV30 and TRBJ2-2; D is perhaps TRBD1 (6 bases). The V gene's germline CDR1 is GTSNPN and CDR2 SVGIG (reference sequence). The V and J ends lost 8 bases and 3 bases respectively, with 13 bases between them. The CDR3 extends over 13 amino acids. The CDR3 spells CALQGSHTGELFF. In DNA form, the CDR3 reads TGTGCCCTACAGGGTTCGCACACCGGGGAGCTGTTTTTT.

The V and J genes are TRBV19 and TRBJ2-1; TRBD1 agrees at 9 bases. Germline V gene sequence: CDR1 LNHDA, CDR2 SQIVND (reference sequence). J lost 3 bases, V lost 2 bases, and 2 bases had no gene match. This CDR3 has 15 residues. The CDR3, as DNA: TGTGCCAGTAGTATACCGACAGGGGGCTACAATGAGCAGTTCTTC. Residues: CASSIPTGGYNEQFF.

J is TRBJ2-5 and V is TRBV5-1; D not resolved. V was pared by 2 bases and J by 2 bases, with 13 bases between. The CDR3 totals 15 residues. Germline V lookup: CDR1 SGHRS, CDR2 YFSETQ. The CDR3 here is CASSLQQNGQETQYF. The CDR3 nucleotides are TGCGCCAGCAGCTTACAACAGAATGGACAAGAGACCCAGTACTTC.

This chain links TRBV9 with TRBJ1-1; 8 bases map to TRBD1. Trimming cost V 4 bases and J 4 bases; bases outside gene matches: 3. The CDR3 totals 13 residues. CDR1 SGDLS and CDR2 YYNGEE come from the germline V gene. CDR3 coding DNA: TGTGCCAGCAGCTTCGACAGGGGCACTGAAGCTTTCTTT. Translating it yields CASSFDRGTEAFF.

The chain has TRBV2 and TRBJ2-2; D unclear. The V gene lost 7 bases and the J gene lost 2 bases, with 14 bases spanning the gap. The germline CDR1 and CDR2 sequences are SNHLY and FYNNEI. CDR3 length: 15 amino acids. This CDR3 is CASKVGGDNTGELFF. CDR3 nucleotides: TGTGCCAGCAAAGTTGGCGGTGACAACACCGGGGAGCTGTTTTTT.

This clone came up a few times. The V call is TRBV21-1, the J call TRBJ2-5; the DNA was not compared with TRBD2, the D call given in the table. TRBV21-1 is given as a pseudogene. CDR3 size: 18 residues. The CDR3 nucleotides read TGTGCCAGCAGCAAAGATGGCGCGGGGGGGAGGGCCGAGAAGACCCAGTACTTC. This encodes CASSKDGAGGRAEKTQYF.

The gene calls are TRBV7-6 and TRBJ1-3; D gene ambiguous. The CDR3 is 13 amino acids. Trimming cost V 5 bases and J 0 bases, with 5 bases left between them. Germline CDR1 and CDR2: SGHVS and FNYEAQ. The CDR3 here is CASSPSSGNTIYF. The CDR3 region has the DNA TGTGCCAGCAGCCCTTCCTCTGGAAACACCATATATTTT. The whole variable domain, filled in from reference TRBV7-6 and TRBJ1-3, reads GAGVSQSPRYKVTKRGQDVALRCDPISGHVSLYWYRQALGQGPEFLTYFNYEAQQDKSGLPNDRFSAERPEGSISTLTIQRTEQRDSAMYRCASSPSSGNTIYFGEGSWLTVV.

This chain links TRBV27 with TRBJ2-7, with a weak D call TRBD1 (8 bases). V was trimmed by 6 bases and J by 2 bases, leaving 17 bases between them. The length of the CDR3 is 15 residues. CDR1 is MNHEY and CDR2 is SMNVEV in the germline V gene (reference sequence). The CDR3 region is CASRPRQGRAYEQYF. The DNA of the CDR3 is TGTGCCAGCAGACCACGACAGGGGAGGGCCTACGAGCAGTACTTC.

CDR3 nucleotide sequence: TGCGCCAGCAGGGCTGGACTAGCGGGGGTCCTCGTGGGAGAGCAGTACTTC. As protein: CASRAGLAGVLVGEQYF. The chain employs TRBV4-1 and TRBJ2-7, with 13 positions matching TRBD2. Germline CDR1 reads MGHRA; CDR2 reads YSYEKL. This CDR3 spans 17 amino acids. V lost 6 bases and J lost 7; bases outside the gene matches: 15.

This chain links TRBV2 with TRBJ2-1; D uncertain. This CDR3 has 13 amino acids. Germline V gene lookup returns CDR1 SNHLY and CDR2 FYNNEI. Trimming took off 6 bases at V and 10 bases at J, with 16 bases between the two ends. The CDR3 here is CASRAHKAEEQFF. The CDR3 region has the DNA TGTGCCAGCAGGGCTCACAAGGCGGAGGAGCAGTTCTTC.

The chain is built from TRBV7-9 and TRBJ2-7; possibly TRBD2 for D (6 bases). Trimming shortened V by 4 bases and J by 3 bases, and 16 bases separated the two germline ends. The CDR3 loop spans 15 amino acids. Germline loops: CDR1 SEHNR, CDR2 FQNEAQ (reference sequence). DNA of the CDR3: TGTGCCAGCAGCTCGTCAACGGCGGGGTTCTACGAGCAGTACTTC. Its translation is CASSSSTAGFYEQYF.

V is TRBV2 and J is TRBJ1-2; 11 bases align to TRBD1. The germline V gene has CDR1 SNHLY and CDR2 FYNNEI. The CDR3 covers 17 residues. V dropped 2 bases and J dropped 1; count of bases not matched to a gene: 6. CDR3 region: CASSERTGGISNYGYTF. DNA of the CDR3: TGTGCCAGCAGTGAAAGGACAGGGGGCATTAGTAACTATGGCTACACCTTC.

The gene calls are TRBV6-4 and TRBJ2-1; 8 positions match TRBD2. The CDR3 consists of 16 residues. Germline V lookup: CDR1 MRHNA, CDR2 SNTAGT. V was pared by 5 bases and J by 0 bases, with 6 bases of the junction left unmatched. The CDR3 here is CASSSGGALSYNEQFF. In nucleotides, the CDR3 is TGTGCCAGCAGTTCCGGGGGGGCCCTCTCCTACAATGAGCAGTTCTTC.

The chain uses TRBV7-2 and TRBJ1-5; TRBD1 matches 8 bases. CDR1 and CDR2 from the germline V gene are SGHTA and FQGNSA. The CDR3 extends over 15 amino acids. V shed 5 bases, J shed 2 bases, and the junction held 5 bases outside the gene matches. The CDR3 loop reads CASSPMTGGNQPQHF. The CDR3 DNA reads TGTGCCAGCAGCCCTATGACAGGGGGCAATCAGCCCCAGCATTTT.

The J gene is TRBJ1-6, the V gene TRBV30; D is uncertain. V was shortened by 4 bases and J by 1 base, with 5 bases between the two germline ends. Germline CDR1 is GTSNPN and CDR2 is SVGIG (reference sequence). The CDR3 totals 13 residues. The CDR3 region has the DNA TGTGCCTGGACCGGGTCCTATAATTCACCCCTCCACTTT. Translated, it gives CAWTGSYNSPLHF.

The gene calls are TRBV18 and TRBJ2-5; D possibly corresponds to TRBD1 (6 bases). The CDR3 length is 13 residues. V was pared by 6 bases and J by 3 bases, with 11 bases between. Looked up from germline, CDR1 is KGHSH and CDR2 is LQKENI. The CDR3 is CASSLGQKETQYF. CDR3 sequence (DNA): TGTGCCAGCTCCCTAGGACAGAAAGAGACCCAGTACTTC.

The rearrangement links TRBV5-5 to TRBJ2-1; D perhaps matches TRBD2 (5 bases). Between the trimmed V and J ends, which lost 2 bases and 8 bases, there was a span of 11 bases. The CDR3 contains 13 residues. Per the germline V gene, CDR1 is SGHKS and CDR2 is YYEKEE (reference sequence). The CDR3 protein is CASSFRGLDEQFF. CDR3 DNA: TGTGCCAGCAGCTTCCGGGGTTTGGATGAGCAGTTCTTC.

This chain links TRBV4-1 with TRBJ1-5; weak D call: TRBD1 (5 bases). Germline CDR1 reads MGHRA; CDR2 reads YSYEKL. This CDR3 is built from 16 residues. V shed 0 bases and J shed 6 bases, with 15 bases lying between them. The CDR3 spells CASSQDPRGGSQPQHF. CDR3 in DNA: TGCGCCAGCAGCCAAGATCCAAGGGGCGGGAGTCAGCCCCAGCATTTT.

The chain is built from TRBV9 and TRBJ2-1, with D possibly being TRBD2 (6 bases). CDR1 is SGDLS and CDR2 is YYNGEE in the germline V gene. The CDR3 is 15 amino acids. Trimming removed 5 bases from V and 2 bases from J, with 14 bases in between. The CDR3 is CASRLGLHPYNEQFF. CDR3 bases: TGTGCCAGCAGACTGGGACTTCATCCCTACAATGAGCAGTTCTTC.

The chain employs TRBV9 and TRBJ1-6; 7 bases are a match to TRBD1. Trimming at V came to 4 bases and at J to 7 bases, leaving 8 bases not matched to a gene. The CDR3 consists of 15 residues. Germline V gives CDR1 SGDLS, CDR2 YYNGEE. CDR3 in amino acids: CASSSFSGQNSPLHF. Written as DNA, the CDR3 is TGTGCCAGCAGCTCCTTTTCGGGACAGAATTCACCCCTCCACTTT.

The CDR3 DNA follows: TGTGCCAGCAGTGACAACAATCAGCCCCAGCATTTT. Translated: CASSDNNQPQHF. This chain connects TRBV6-1 to TRBJ1-5; D gene ambiguous. The V and J ends lost 3 bases and 3 bases respectively, with 3 bases between them. This CDR3 is built from 12 residues. Germline assignment: CDR1 MNHNS and CDR2 SASEGT.

V is TRBV2 and J is TRBJ1-2, with a tentative D call TRBD1 (6 bases). The germline V gene encodes CDR1 SNHLY and CDR2 FYNNEI. The length of the CDR3 is 14 residues. V lost 5 bases and J lost 0, with 10 bases in between. The CDR3 region has the DNA TGTGCCAGCAGTAACAGGGCCACTAACTATGGCTACACCTTC. This gives the protein CASSNRATNYGYTF.

V gene TRBV7-9 combines with J gene TRBJ2-7, with no clear D. Germline V gene sequence: CDR1 SEHNR, CDR2 FQNEAQ (reference sequence). With 5 bases removed from V and 4 bases from J, the gap between germline ends came to 12 bases. This CDR3 is 13 amino acids long. The CDR3 nucleotides are TGTGCCAGCAGCGCTCGAGGCCATTACGAGCAGTACTTC. This gives the protein CASSARGHYEQYF.